This T cell receptor (beta chain) was profiled in a study of OX40 agonist ivuxolimab in advanced cancers. About the research overall: Among those enrolled, mean age was about 58 years (range roughly 23 to 85) and approximately 80% were male.

This CDR3 contains 15 residues. The V and J ends lost 6 bases and 2 bases, in that order; junction bases with no gene match: 3. Germline assignment: CDR1 MNHNY and CDR2 SVGAGI (reference sequence). Sequencing used immunoSEQ multiplex PCR; TCRdb keeps in-frame clones, though not all of them. This table holds 80,000 to 100,000 clones, about 92% found once. The chain couples TRBV6-6 to TRBJ2-1; 11 bases agree with TRBD2. The source is an adult with an advanced solid tumor such as melanoma, head and neck, liver or kidney cancer. Sequences were derived from CD4+ or CD8+ T cells sorted from blood, sampled in a trial of the OX40 agonist ivuxolimab. The chain's CDR3 is CASSRLAGPYNEQFF. CDR3 bases: TGTGCCAGCAGCAGACTAGCGGGGCCCTACAATGAGCAGTTCTTC.